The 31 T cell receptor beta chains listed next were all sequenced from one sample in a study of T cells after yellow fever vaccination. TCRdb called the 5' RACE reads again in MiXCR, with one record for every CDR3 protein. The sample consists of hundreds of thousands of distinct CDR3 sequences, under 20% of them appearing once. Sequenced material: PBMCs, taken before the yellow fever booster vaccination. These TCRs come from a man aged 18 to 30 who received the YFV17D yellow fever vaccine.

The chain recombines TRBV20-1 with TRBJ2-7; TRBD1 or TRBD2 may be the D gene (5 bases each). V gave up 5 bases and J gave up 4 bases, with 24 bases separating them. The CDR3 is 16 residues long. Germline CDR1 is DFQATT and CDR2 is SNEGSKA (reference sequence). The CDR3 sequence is CSARRPGGKVGYEQYV. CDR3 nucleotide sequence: TGCAGTGCTCGAAGGCCTGGGGGAAAGGTTGGGTACGAGCAGTACGTC.

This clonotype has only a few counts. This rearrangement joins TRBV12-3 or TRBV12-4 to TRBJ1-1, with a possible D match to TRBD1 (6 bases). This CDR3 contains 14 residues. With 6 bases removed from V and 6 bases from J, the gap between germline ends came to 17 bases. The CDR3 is CASRSPGQPSEAFF. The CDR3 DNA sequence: TGTGCCAGCAGGAGTCCGGGACAACCTTCTGAAGCTTTCTTT.

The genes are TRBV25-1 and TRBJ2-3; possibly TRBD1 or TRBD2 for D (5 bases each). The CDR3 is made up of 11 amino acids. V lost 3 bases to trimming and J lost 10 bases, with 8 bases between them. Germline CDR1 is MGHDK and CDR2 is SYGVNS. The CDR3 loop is CASSEWGSQYF. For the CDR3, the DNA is TGTGCCAGCAGTGAGTGGGGGTCGCAGTATTTT.

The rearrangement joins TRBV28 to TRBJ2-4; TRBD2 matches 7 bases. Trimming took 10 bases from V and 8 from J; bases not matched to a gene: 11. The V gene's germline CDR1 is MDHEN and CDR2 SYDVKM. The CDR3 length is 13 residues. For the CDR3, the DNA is TGTGCCACAGCGGGACGGGAAGAGGACATTCAGTACTTC. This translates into CATAGREEDIQYF.

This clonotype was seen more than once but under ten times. The CDR3 spells CASSRRGGDTQYF. The CDR3, as DNA: TGTGCCAGCAGCCGGAGGGGGGGTGATACGCAGTATTTT. J is TRBJ2-3 and V is TRBV12-3 or TRBV12-4, with D perhaps TRBD2 (7 bases). The germline V and J ends were trimmed by 6 bases and 6 bases, with 13 bases remaining between them. The CDR3 covers 13 residues.

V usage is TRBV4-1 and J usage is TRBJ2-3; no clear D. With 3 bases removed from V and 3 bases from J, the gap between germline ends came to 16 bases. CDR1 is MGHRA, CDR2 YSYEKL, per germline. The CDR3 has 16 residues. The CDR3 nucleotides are TGCGCCAGCAGCCACCTAGGCCAGTGGATAACAGATACGCAGTATTTT. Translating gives CASSHLGQWITDTQYF.

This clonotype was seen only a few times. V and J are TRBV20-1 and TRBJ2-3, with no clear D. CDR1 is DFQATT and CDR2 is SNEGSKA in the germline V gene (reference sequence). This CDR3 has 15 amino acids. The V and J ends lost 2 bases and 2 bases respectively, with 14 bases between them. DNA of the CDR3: TGCAGTGCTAGAATGGCCCAGAGGATCACAGATACGCAGTATTTT. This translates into CSARMAQRITDTQYF.

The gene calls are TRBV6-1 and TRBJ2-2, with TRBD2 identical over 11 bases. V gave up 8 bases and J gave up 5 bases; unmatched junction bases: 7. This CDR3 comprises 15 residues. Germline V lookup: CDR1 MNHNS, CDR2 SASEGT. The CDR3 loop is CASELAGAITGELFF. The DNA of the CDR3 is TGTGCCAGCGAACTAGCGGGGGCGATAACCGGGGAGCTGTTTTTT.

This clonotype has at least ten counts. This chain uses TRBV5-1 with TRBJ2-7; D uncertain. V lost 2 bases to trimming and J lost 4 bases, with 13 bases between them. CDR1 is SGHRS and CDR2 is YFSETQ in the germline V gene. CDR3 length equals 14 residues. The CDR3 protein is CASSLSPGQYEQYV. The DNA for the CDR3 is TGCGCCAGCAGCTTAAGTCCCGGGCAGTACGAGCAGTACGTC.

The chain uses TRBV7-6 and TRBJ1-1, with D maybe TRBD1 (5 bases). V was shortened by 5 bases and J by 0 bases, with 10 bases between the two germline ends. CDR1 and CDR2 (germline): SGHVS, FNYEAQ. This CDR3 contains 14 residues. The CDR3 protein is CASSRGVMNTEAFF. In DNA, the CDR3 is TGTGCCAGCAGCCGGGGCGTCATGAACACTGAAGCTTTCTTT. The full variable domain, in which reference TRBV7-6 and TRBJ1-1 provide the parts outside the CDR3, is GAGVSQSPRYKVTKRGQDVALRCDPISGHVSLYWYRQALGQGPEFLTYFNYEAQQDKSGLPNDRFSAERPEGSISTLTIQRTEQRDSAMYRCASSRGVMNTEAFFGQGTRLTVV.

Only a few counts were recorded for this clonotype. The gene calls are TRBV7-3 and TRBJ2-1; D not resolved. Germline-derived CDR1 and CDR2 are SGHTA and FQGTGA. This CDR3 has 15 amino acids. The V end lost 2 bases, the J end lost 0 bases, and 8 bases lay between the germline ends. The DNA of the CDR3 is TGTGCCAGCAGCTTATCGTCCTTCTCCTACAATGAGCAGTTCTTC. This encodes CASSLSSFSYNEQFF.

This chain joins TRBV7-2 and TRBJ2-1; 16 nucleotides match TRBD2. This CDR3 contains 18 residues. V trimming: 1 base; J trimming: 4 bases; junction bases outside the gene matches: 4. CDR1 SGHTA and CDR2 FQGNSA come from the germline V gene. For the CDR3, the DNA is TGTGCCAGCAGCTTAGGAGGGACTAGCGGGGGGGCTTACAATGAGCAGTTCTTC. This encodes CASSLGGTSGGAYNEQFF.

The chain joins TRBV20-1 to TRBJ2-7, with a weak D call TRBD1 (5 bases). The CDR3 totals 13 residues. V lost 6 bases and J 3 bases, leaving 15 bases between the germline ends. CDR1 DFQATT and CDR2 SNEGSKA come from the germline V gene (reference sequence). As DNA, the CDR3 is TGCAGTGCCACCAGGGCTCTGCTCTACGAGCAGTACTTC. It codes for CSATRALLYEQYF.

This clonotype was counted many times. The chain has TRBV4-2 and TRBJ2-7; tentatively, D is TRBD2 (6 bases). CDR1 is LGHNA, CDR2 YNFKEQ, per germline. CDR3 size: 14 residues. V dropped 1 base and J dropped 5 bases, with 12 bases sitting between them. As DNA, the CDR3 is TGTGCCAGCAGCCAAGCCCCTCGCGGGGACGAGCAGTACTTC. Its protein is CASSQAPRGDEQYF.

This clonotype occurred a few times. CDR3 coding DNA: TGTGCCAGCTCACCGACGGGGGACTGGATACAAGAGACCCAGTACTTC. It yields the protein CASSPTGDWIQETQYF. The chain links TRBV18 to TRBJ2-5; a possible D gene is TRBD2 (6 bases). CDR3 length: 16 residues. With 3 bases removed from V and 2 bases from J, the gap between germline ends came to 16 bases. The V gene's germline CDR1 is KGHSH and CDR2 LQKENI.

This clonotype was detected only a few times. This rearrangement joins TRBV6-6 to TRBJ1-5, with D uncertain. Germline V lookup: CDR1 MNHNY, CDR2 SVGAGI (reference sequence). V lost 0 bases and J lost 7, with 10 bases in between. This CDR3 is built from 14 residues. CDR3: CASSYSIPVQPQHF. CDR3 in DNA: TGTGCCAGCAGTTACTCGATCCCGGTCCAGCCCCAGCATTTT.

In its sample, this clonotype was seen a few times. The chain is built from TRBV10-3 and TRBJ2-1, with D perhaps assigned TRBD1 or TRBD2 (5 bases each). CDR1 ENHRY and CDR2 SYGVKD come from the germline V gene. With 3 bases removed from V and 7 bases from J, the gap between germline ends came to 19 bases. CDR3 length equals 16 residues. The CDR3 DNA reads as TGTGCCATCAGTGAATGGGAAGTCGGGACCTTGAATGAGCAGTTCTTC. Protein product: CAISEWEVGTLNEQFF.

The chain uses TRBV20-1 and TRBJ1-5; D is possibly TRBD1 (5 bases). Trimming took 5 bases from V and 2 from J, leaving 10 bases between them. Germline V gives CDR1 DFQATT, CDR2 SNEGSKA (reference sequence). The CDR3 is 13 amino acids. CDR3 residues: CSASWGGNQPQHF. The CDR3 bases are TGCAGTGCTTCTTGGGGCGGCAATCAGCCCCAGCATTTT.

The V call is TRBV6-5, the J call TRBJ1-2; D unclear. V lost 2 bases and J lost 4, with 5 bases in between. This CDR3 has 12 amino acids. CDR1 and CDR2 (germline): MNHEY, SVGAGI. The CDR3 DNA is TGTGCCAGCAGTTACAGGCCCTATGGCTACACCTTC. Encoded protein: CASSYRPYGYTF.

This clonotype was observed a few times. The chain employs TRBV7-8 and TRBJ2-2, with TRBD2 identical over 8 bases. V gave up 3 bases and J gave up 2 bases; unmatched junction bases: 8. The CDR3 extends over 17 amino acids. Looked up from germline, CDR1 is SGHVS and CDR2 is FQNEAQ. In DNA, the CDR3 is TGTGCCAGCAGCTTGGCACGGGGGGGCCGCAACACCGGGGAGCTGTTTTTT. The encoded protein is CASSLARGGRNTGELFF.

CDR3 region: CASSQLDTHNEQFF. The CDR3 DNA sequence: TGTGCCAGCAGCCAACTTGACACCCACAATGAGCAGTTCTTC. The chain couples TRBV4-2 to TRBJ2-1; D unresolved. Germline-derived CDR1 and CDR2 are LGHNA and YNFKEQ. The CDR3 is made up of 14 amino acids. V lost 2 bases, J lost 5 bases, and 10 bases lay in between.

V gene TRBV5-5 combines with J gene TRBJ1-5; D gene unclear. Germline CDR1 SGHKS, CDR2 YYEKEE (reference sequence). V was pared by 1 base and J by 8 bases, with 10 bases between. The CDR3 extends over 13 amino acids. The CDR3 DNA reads TGTGCCAGCAGCTTGCACGCCGTAGAGCCCCAGCATTTT. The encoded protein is CASSLHAVEPQHF.

CDR3 DNA sequence: TGTGCCAGCTCACCACCGCAGGACAGGGGGTACGAGCAGTACTTC. Its protein product is CASSPPQDRGYEQYF. The chain has TRBV18 and TRBJ2-7; TRBD1 aligns across 10 bases. V shed 0 bases and J 4 bases; nucleotides not matched to a gene: 3. CDR1 and CDR2 (germline): KGHSH, LQKENI. The CDR3 consists of 15 residues.

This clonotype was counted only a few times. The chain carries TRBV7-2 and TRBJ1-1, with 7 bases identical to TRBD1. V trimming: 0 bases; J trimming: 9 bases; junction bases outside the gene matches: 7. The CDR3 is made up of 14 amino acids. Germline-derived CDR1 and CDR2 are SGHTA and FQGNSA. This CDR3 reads CASSLALQGGQAFF. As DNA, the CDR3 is TGTGCCAGCAGCTTAGCGCTGCAGGGGGGACAAGCTTTCTTT.

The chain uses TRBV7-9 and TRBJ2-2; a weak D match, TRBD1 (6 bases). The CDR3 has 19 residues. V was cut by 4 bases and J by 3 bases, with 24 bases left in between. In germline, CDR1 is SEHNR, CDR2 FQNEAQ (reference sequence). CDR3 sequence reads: CASSSIGGVRLFDTGELFF. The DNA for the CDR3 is TGTGCCAGCAGCTCCATTGGGGGCGTAAGGCTTTTTGACACCGGGGAGCTGTTTTTT.

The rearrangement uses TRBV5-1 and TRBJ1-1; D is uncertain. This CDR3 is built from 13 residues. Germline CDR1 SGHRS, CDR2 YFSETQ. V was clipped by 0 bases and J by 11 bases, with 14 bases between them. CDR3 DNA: TGCGCCAGCAGCTTGGATGAGCCTCTGGGGGCTTTCTTT. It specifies CASSLDEPLGAFF.

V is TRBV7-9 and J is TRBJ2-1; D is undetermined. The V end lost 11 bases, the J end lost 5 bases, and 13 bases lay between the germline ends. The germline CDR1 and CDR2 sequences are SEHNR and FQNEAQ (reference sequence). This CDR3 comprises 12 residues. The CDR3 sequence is CAGPTGNNEQFF. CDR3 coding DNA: TGTGCCGGCCCGACGGGCAACAATGAGCAGTTCTTC.

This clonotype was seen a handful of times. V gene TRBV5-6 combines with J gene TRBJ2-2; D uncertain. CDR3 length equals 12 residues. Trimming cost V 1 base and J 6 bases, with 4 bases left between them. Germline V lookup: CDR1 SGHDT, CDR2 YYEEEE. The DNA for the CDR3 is TGTGCCAGCAGCTTGATCTCCGGGGAGCTGTTTTTT. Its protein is CASSLISGELFF. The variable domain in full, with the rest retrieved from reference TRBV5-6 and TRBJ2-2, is DAGVTQSPTHLIKTRGQQVTLRCSPKSGHDTVSWYQQALGQGPQFIFQYYEEEERQRGNFPDRFSGHQFPNYSSELNVNALLLGDSALYLCASSLISGELFFGEGSRLTVL.

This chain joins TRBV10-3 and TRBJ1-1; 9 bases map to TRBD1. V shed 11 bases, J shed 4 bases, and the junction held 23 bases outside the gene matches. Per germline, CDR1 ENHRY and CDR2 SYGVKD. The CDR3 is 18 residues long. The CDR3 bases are TGTGCCTCGACGGGACAGGGTCTCGGGGGGAGTTTCGGCACTGAAGCTTTCTTT. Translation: CASTGQGLGGSFGTEAFF.

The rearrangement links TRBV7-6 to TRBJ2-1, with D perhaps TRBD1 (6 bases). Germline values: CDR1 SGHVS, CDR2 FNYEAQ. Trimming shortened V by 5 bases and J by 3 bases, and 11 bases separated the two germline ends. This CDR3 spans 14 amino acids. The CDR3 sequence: CASSLQGHYNEQFF. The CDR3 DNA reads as TGTGCCAGCAGCCTACAGGGCCACTACAATGAGCAGTTCTTC.

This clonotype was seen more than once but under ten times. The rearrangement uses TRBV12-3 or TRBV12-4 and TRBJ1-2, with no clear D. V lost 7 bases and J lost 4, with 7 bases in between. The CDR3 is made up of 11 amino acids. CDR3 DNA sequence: TGTGCCAGCATGGGTGGCTATGGCTACACCTTC. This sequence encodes CASMGGYGYTF.